Each of the 22 T cell receptor beta chains below was sequenced from the same sample in a study of regulatory T cells in long-lasting Graves disease (dated by TCRdb to the early 2020s). In light of the paper, this sample's time point label describes: persistent/refractory GD, antithyroid drugs over 5 years with positive TRAb. RNA was extracted from PBMCs in TRIzol for both TCR sequencing and RNA sequencing. The library was obtained by multiplex PCR. These reads were obtained on an Illumina HiSeq 4000. iRepertoire HTBI primers and Arm-PCR amplification of CDR3 regions were used to construct TCR beta libraries. TCRdb reworked the public reads: Q25 trimming with fastp, MiXCR clone assembly, productive beta chains retained. Every CDR3 protein is listed once, alongside the most common genes and DNA of its rows. This sample holds approximately 400,000 distinct CDR3 sequences; roughly 20% were observed only once. Around 30% of the sample belongs to the ten largest clones.

The input for sequencing was peripheral blood mononuclear cells (PBMCs), taken when the disease was refractory, from a patient treated with antithyroid drugs. The receptors derive from a woman in her thirties or forties with Graves disease. Donor details come from another sample of the same person, matched by shared clones.

This clonotype was found many times. V is TRBV5-1 and J is TRBJ2-7; 9 bases fit TRBD1. This CDR3 spans 14 amino acids. Germline CDR1 is SGHRS and CDR2 is YFSETQ. With 5 bases clipped from V and 5 bases from J, the junction kept 8 bases outside the gene matches. The CDR3 coding sequence is TGCGCCAGCAGGTGGACAGGGGATGTCCACGAGCAGTACTTC. Its translation is CASRWTGDVHEQYF.

This clonotype has at least ten counts. The chain combines TRBV27 with TRBJ2-7; D is perhaps TRBD1 (5 bases). Trimming left V 7 bases short and J 1 base short, with 14 bases between. The V gene's germline CDR1 is MNHEY and CDR2 SMNVEV (reference sequence). The CDR3 runs to 14 residues. The DNA of the CDR3 is TGTGCCAGCAAACCTCGGACACAATCCTACGAGCAGTACTTC. It translates to CASKPRTQSYEQYF.

V gene TRBV19 combines with J gene TRBJ1-6; a possible D gene is TRBD1 (5 bases). Germline CDR1 reads LNHDA; CDR2 reads SQIVND (reference sequence). The V end lost 8 bases, the J end lost 14 bases, and 19 bases lay between the germline ends. This CDR3 comprises 13 residues. CDR3 in DNA: TGTGCCAGTTTGGACACCTCGGAGTCATCCCTCCACTTT. Translated: CASLDTSESSLHF.

This clonotype was observed at least ten times. This chain connects TRBV28 to TRBJ2-7; 11 bases line up with TRBD2. Germline V gene lookup returns CDR1 MDHEN and CDR2 SYDVKM. Trimming at V came to 4 bases and at J to 1 base, leaving 6 bases not matched to a gene. The CDR3 runs to 16 residues. CDR3 loop: CASSSTGTSGSYEQYF. The DNA of the CDR3 is TGTGCCAGCAGTTCAACCGGGACTAGCGGTTCCTACGAGCAGTACTTC.

This clonotype has just a few counts. The chain combines TRBV13 with TRBJ1-4; 7 nucleotides agree with TRBD1. The length of the CDR3 is 16 residues. Germline values: CDR1 PRHDT, CDR2 FYEKMQ (reference sequence). Trimming took 5 bases from V and 6 from J; bases not matched to a gene: 12. Here the CDR3 reads CASSLTTGAGDEKLFF. As DNA, the CDR3 is TGTGCCAGCAGCCTCACCACAGGGGCGGGGGATGAAAAACTGTTTTTT.

This clonotype was counted a few times. The chain carries TRBV2 and TRBJ2-6; 7 nucleotides agree with TRBD1. V dropped 5 bases and J dropped 2; count of bases not matched to a gene: 3. Germline V gene lookup returns CDR1 SNHLY and CDR2 FYNNEI. The CDR3 runs to 15 residues. CDR3 loop: CASSKQGTGANVLTF. CDR3 DNA: TGTGCCAGCAGTAAACAGGGGACTGGGGCCAACGTCCTGACTTTC. Complete variable domain (other parts from reference TRBV2 and TRBJ2-6): EPEVTQTPSHQVTQMGQEVILRCVPISNHLYFYWYRQILGQKVEFLVSFYNNEISEKSEIFDDQFSVERPDGSNFTLKIRSTKLEDSAMYFCASSKQGTGANVLTFGAGSRLTVL.

This clonotype was counted ten times or more. The chain carries TRBV2 and TRBJ2-7; a possible D gene is TRBD2 (6 bases). V was trimmed by 8 bases and J by 5 bases, leaving 16 bases between them. The CDR3 runs to 13 residues. Germline CDR1 SNHLY, CDR2 FYNNEI. CDR3 loop: CASFSGSLDEQYF. The DNA of the CDR3 is TGTGCCAGCTTCTCCGGGAGCCTAGACGAGCAGTACTTC.

In the case of this clonotype: A clone one base away is much larger, so this may be a read error. The genes are TRBV6-2 or TRBV6-3 and TRBJ1-1; D call uncertain. This CDR3 has 13 residues. Germline V lookup: CDR1 MNHEY, CDR2 SVGEGT. Trimming stripped 7 bases from V and 4 bases from J, with 13 bases between. The CDR3 nucleotides are TGTGCCAGCAATTTATTGGGGAGCACTGAAGCTTTCTTT. Protein: CASNLLGSTEAFF.

The chain couples TRBV19 to TRBJ2-4; 10 bases line up with TRBD2. Losses at the gene ends were 5 bases for V and 8 bases for J; bases not matched to a gene: 12. CDR1 and CDR2 (germline): LNHDA, SQIVND (reference sequence). CDR3 length equals 16 residues. The CDR3 spells CASSSPASGSGYIQYF. CDR3 coding DNA: TGTGCCAGTAGTTCCCCGGCTAGCGGGAGCGGGTACATTCAGTACTTC.

This clonotype was detected ten times or more. This sequence joins TRBV2 and TRBJ2-2; D gene uncertain. CDR1 and CDR2 from the germline V gene are SNHLY and FYNNEI. There are 15 residues in the CDR3. V lost 5 bases and J 0 bases, leaving 10 bases between the germline ends. The CDR3 is CASSIEFPNTGELFF. CDR3 nucleotide sequence: TGTGCCAGCAGTATTGAGTTCCCGAACACCGGGGAGCTGTTTTTT.

The sample holds many counts of this clonotype. This chain connects TRBV6-1 to TRBJ2-7; 11 bases match TRBD2. The trim removed 5 bases at V and 2 bases at J, leaving 5 bases unmatched. The CDR3 runs to 15 residues. The germline gives CDR1 MNHNS, CDR2 SASEGT. The chain's CDR3 is CASSPTSGETYEQYF. CDR3 coding DNA: TGTGCCAGCAGTCCGACTAGCGGGGAGACCTACGAGCAGTACTTC.

In regard to this clonotype: At one of its ends the junction is not consistent with the germline gene, which may arise from a read error. The CDR3 sequence: CASSLTWGAGANVLTF. CDR3 DNA: TGTGCCAGCAGTTTAACCTGGGGGGCTGGGGCCAACGTCCTGACTTTC. The rearrangement links TRBV7-3 to TRBJ2-6, with a weak D call TRBD2 (6 bases). The germline CDR1 and CDR2 sequences are SGHTA and FQGTGA. The CDR3 has 16 residues. The full variable domain, rest sourced from reference TRBV7-3 and TRBJ2-6, is GAGVSQTPSNKVTEKGKYVELRCDPISGHTALYWYRQSLGQGPEFLIYFQGTGAADDSGLPNDRFFAVRPEGSVSTLKIQRTERGDSAVYLCASSLTWGAGANVLTFGAGSRLTVL.

This sequence joins TRBV20-1 and TRBJ2-7; D is undetermined. V dropped 3 bases and J dropped 2 bases, with 11 bases sitting between them. The CDR3 totals 13 residues. The germline gives CDR1 DFQATT, CDR2 SNEGSKA (reference sequence). The CDR3 here is CSASADEPYEQYF. The CDR3 region has the DNA TGCAGTGCTAGCGCCGACGAACCCTACGAGCAGTACTTC.

This clonotype has a count of ten or more. This rearrangement joins TRBV11-2 to TRBJ2-5, with a tentative D call TRBD1 (6 bases). V gave up 3 bases and J gave up 4 bases, with 9 bases separating them. CDR1 and CDR2 from the germline V gene are SGHAT and FQNNGV. This CDR3 has 13 amino acids. As DNA, the CDR3 is TGTGCCAGCAGCTTCGGGACACGAGAGACCCAGTACTTC. This gives the protein CASSFGTRETQYF.

The chain recombines TRBV20-1 with TRBJ1-6; 7 positions agree with TRBD1. Germline CDR1 reads DFQATT; CDR2 reads SNEGSKA (reference sequence). V trimming: 4 bases; J trimming: 7 bases; junction bases outside the gene matches: 7. CDR3 length: 14 residues. CDR3 nucleotides: TGCAGTGCTATGACCGGGACAGTAAATTCACCCCTCCACTTT. Translation gives CSAMTGTVNSPLHF.

A word on this clonotype: A much larger clonotype is one base distant, so this may be a read error. No conserved phenylalanine or tryptophan ends this CDR3, so it is likely a read error. This chain joins TRBV10-3 and TRBJ2-2; D gene uncertain. The CDR3 runs 14 residues. CDR1 and CDR2 (germline): ENHRY, SYGVKD. Trimming cost V 11 bases and J 0 bases, with 13 bases left between them. For the CDR3, the DNA is TGTGCCGTACACAGTTACGCGAACACCGGGGAGCTGTTTCTT. Translating it yields CAVHSYANTGELFL.

This clonotype was seen a few times. The chain is built from TRBV6-1 and TRBJ2-7; TRBD2 agrees at 11 bases. The ends lost 5 bases at V and 6 bases at J; junction bases unmatched: 12. CDR1 and CDR2 (germline): MNHNS, SASEGT. The CDR3 loop spans 16 amino acids. The CDR3 loop reads CASSHDLAGGPPEQYF. CDR3 bases: TGTGCCAGCAGTCATGACTTAGCGGGAGGGCCACCCGAGCAGTACTTC.

This clonotype occurred many times. The chain has TRBV6-1 and TRBJ2-7, with 9 bases lining up with TRBD2. The CDR3 contains 14 residues. Unmatched junction bases numbered 3, after V lost 4 bases and J lost 2 bases. Per germline, CDR1 MNHNS and CDR2 SASEGT. The CDR3 is CASSGLAGAYEQYF. Written as DNA, the CDR3 is TGTGCCAGCAGTGGTTTAGCGGGAGCCTACGAGCAGTACTTC.

The table lists this clonotype with many counts. V usage is TRBV5-1 and J usage is TRBJ1-1; no definite D call. The CDR3 has 15 amino acids. The germline V gene has CDR1 SGHRS and CDR2 YFSETQ. V was cut by 1 base and J by 1 base, with 11 bases left in between. The CDR3 coding sequence is TGCGCCAGCAGCTTGACGGACGGCTCGAACACTGAAGCTTTCTTT. It yields the protein CASSLTDGSNTEAFF.

As regards this clonotype: This likely stems from a read error, as it lies one base from a far larger clone. The chain couples TRBV6-2 or TRBV6-3 to TRBJ2-7, with 15 bases aligning to TRBD2. Germline values: CDR1 MNHEY, CDR2 SVGEGT. Trimming removed 0 bases from V and 4 bases from J; junction bases left unmatched: 1. The CDR3 extends over 16 amino acids. The CDR3 DNA reads as TGTGCCAGCAGTTACTCAGGGACTAGCGGGAGGTACGAGCAGTACTTC. This gives the protein CASSYSGTSGRYEQYF.

This clonotype was seen many times. The rearrangement uses TRBV28 and TRBJ1-6; D call uncertain. V dropped 5 bases and J dropped 10 bases, with 15 bases sitting between them. Germline CDR1 is MDHEN and CDR2 is SYDVKM. The CDR3 sequence is 14 residues long. The CDR3 DNA follows: TGTGCCAGCAGTCGGCGACGCCTAGGCTCACCCCTCCACTTT. The encoded protein is CASSRRRLGSPLHF.

This clonotype has a handful of counts. The chain couples TRBV5-6 to TRBJ2-5; D might be TRBD2 (6 bases). The CDR3 runs to 13 residues. Per the germline V gene, CDR1 is SGHDT and CDR2 is YYEEEE. The ends were cut back, 4 bases at V and 5 bases at J, with 12 bases in the middle. The CDR3 spells CASSPTSTETQYF. The CDR3 bases are TGTGCCAGCAGCCCGACTAGTACGGAGACCCAGTACTTC.